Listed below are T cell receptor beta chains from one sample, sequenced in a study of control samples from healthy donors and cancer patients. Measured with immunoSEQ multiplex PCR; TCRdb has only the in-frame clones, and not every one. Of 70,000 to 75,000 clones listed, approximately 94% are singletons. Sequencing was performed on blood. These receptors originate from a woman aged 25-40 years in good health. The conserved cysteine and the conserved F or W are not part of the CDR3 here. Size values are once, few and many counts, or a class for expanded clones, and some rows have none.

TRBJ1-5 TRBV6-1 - ASSDALNQPQH
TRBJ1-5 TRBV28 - ASSLGSGDDQPQH
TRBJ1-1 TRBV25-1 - ASSELFAEAF
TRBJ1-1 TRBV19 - ASSAGRGSTEAF
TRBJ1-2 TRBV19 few ASSIRRTPNYGYT
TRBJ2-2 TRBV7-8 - ASSLIAPGTRGTGELF
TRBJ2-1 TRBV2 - ATQATDEQF
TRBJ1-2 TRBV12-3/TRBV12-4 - ASSLYNYGYT
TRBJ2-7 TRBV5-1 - ASRGYEQY
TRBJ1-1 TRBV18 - ASSPASAGTEAF
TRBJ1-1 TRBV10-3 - AISESGGYTEAF
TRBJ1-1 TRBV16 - ASSPQPNTEAF
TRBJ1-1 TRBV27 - ASSPNGGNTEAF
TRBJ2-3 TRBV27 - ASTRSGGYGDTQY
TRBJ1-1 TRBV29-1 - SAGTENTEAF
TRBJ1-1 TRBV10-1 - ASSGQVNTEAF
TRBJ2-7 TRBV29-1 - SVEVSPDEQY
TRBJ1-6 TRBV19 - AVGQGNSPLH
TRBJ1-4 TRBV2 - ASSVERQGNEKLF
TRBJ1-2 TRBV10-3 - AISAAPGVTYGYT
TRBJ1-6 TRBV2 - ASSASGTGVSPLH
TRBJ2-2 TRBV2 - TTTRQASGELF
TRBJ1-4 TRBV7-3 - ASSLEPTNEKLF
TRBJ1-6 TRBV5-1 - ASSSGDSYNSPLH
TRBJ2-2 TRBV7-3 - ASSLSAGGNTGELF
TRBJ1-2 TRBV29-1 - SVPRGKARGYGYT
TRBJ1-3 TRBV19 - ASSQQGSGNTIY
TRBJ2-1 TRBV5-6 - ASSWIAGGPGNEQF
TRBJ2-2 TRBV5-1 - APEGGAGTGELF
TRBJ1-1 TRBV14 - ASSQDYRKSNTEAF
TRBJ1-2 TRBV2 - ASSEVRNGYT
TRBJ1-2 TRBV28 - ASSTLYPALGRGRSVYGYT
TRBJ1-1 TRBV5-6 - ASSSKKGVTEAF
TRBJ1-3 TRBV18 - ASSFGQGDTIY
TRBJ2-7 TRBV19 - ASSIGSGASEQY
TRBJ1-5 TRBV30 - ACSWSAIQPQH
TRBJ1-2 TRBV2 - ASSLNQGALGYT
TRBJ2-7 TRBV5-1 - ASSGDSYEQY
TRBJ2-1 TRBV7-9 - ASRITGSNEQF
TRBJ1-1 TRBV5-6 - ASSVLSNTEAF
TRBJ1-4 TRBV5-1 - ASSLAGDLHEKLF
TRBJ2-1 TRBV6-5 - ASSYSGGYNEQF
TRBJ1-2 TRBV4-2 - ASSQSGTGINGNYGYT
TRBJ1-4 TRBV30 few ASQPVGESNEKLF
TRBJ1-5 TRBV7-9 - ASSRDIGTGSNQPQH
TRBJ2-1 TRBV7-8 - ASSPRTSGVSYNEQF
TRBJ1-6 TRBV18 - ASSHDRANSPLH
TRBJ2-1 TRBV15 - ATRLRSYNEQF
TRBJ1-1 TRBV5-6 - ASSLRLPGTAYTEAF
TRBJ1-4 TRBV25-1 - ASSDSGEPNEKLF
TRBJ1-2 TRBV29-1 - SVGRWNGYT
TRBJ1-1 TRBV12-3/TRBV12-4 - ASRYRGNTEAF
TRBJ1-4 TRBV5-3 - ARSGGTHNEKLF